This TCR beta chain was obtained from a study of blood T cell repertoires in COVID-19. This CDR3 is 15 amino acids long. Germline CDR1 reads SGHTA; CDR2 reads FQGTGA. V shed 2 bases and J 4 bases; nucleotides not matched to a gene: 2. Generated by immunoSEQ multiplex PCR, the TCRdb table keeps only in-frame clones and is missing some. Among about 170,000 clones listed, 70% to 85% were seen once. The clonotype was recovered from a woman in her thirties or forties with COVID-19, enrolled during active disease. This sequence joins TRBV7-3 and TRBJ2-2; the match to TRBD1 covers 9 bases. Sequencing input: peripheral blood. Here the CDR3 DNA reads TGTGCCAGCAGCTTATTGACAGGGGGCACCGGGGAGCTGTTTTTT. Amino acids: CASSLLTGGTGELFF.